A single TCR beta chain is shown here with its context. Its target is not known. The CDR3 covers 15 residues. Germline V gene sequence: CDR1 SGHNT, CDR2 YENEEA. The germline V and J ends were trimmed by 4 bases and 1 base, with 12 bases remaining between them. This sample is drawn from a study of cytomegalovirus exposure and HLA in healthy donors. Study information: A later analysis reported the same platform for the roughly 120 validation repertoires and the roughly 700 first-cohort repertoires.

Study outcomes and limitations: Cytomegalovirus status was reportedly diagnosed by the classifier with high specificity and sensitivity. More than 150 TCR beta chains were listed as cytomegalovirus-associated. In the 95 to 150 validation repertoires, about 95% of cluster scores exceeded 0, per a later analysis.

Produced via immunoSEQ multiplex PCR; TCRdb's table is partial and in-frame only. The sample has 150,000 to 200,000 clones, roughly 86% seen once. The sequence was collected from a man younger than 35 in good health and CMV-seropositive. The chain links TRBV11-3 to TRBJ2-3, with D perhaps matching TRBD2 (7 bases). Sequencing was done on a sample of PBMCs. The CDR3 DNA is TGTGCCAGCAGCTGGGGGGGCCCTGGCACAGATACGCAGTATTTT. It is translated as CASSWGGPGTDTQYF.